The 27 T cell receptor beta chains below were found in one sample sequenced in a study of blood T cells in healthy people across ages. A sample-barcoded 5' primer and a J-beta primer mix were used in a second PCR of roughly 7 to 11 cycles. TCRdb redid the calling of the 5' RACE reads with MiXCR, one entry per CDR3 protein. The table shows roughly 1,800,000 distinct CDR3 sequences, with around half occurring only once. The source material was blood. All receptors come from a woman aged 40 to 50 in good health.

This clonotype was seen a handful of times. This chain joins TRBV25-1 and TRBJ2-4, with no clear D. CDR3 length: 15 amino acids. Trimming took off 2 bases at V and 0 bases at J, with 8 bases between the two ends. CDR1 and CDR2 (germline): MGHDK, SYGVNS. The DNA for the CDR3 is TGTGCCAGCAGTGAAGGTCACTCAGCCAAAAACATTCAGTACTTC. Translated: CASSEGHSAKNIQYF.

This clonotype was picked up a small number of times. This chain uses TRBV14 with TRBJ2-4, with 7 bases fitting TRBD1. J gave up 2 bases and V 1 base, and 5 bases lay outside the gene matches. CDR3 size: 16 residues. Per germline, CDR1 SGHDN and CDR2 FVKESK. The CDR3 reads CASSQGTGSSKNIQYF. As DNA, the CDR3 is TGTGCCAGCAGCCAAGGGACAGGATCCTCCAAAAACATTCAGTACTTC.

The chain links TRBV25-1 to TRBJ1-2; no firm D call. The CDR3 covers 14 residues. Germline CDR1 and CDR2: MGHDK and SYGVNS. The V and J ends lost 3 bases and 2 bases respectively, with 10 bases between them. CDR3 sequence: CASSESDNNYGYTF. CDR3 DNA sequence: TGTGCCAGCAGTGAGAGCGACAACAACTATGGCTACACCTTC.

This chain links TRBV4-2 with TRBJ2-5, with TRBD2 identical over 9 bases. The germline gives CDR1 LGHNA, CDR2 YNFKEQ. Trimming at V came to 2 bases and at J to 2 bases, leaving 9 bases not matched to a gene. This CDR3 is 17 amino acids long. CDR3 bases: TGTGCCAGCAGCCAAACGGCAGCGGGGGGTTCACAAGAGACCCAGTACTTC. As protein: CASSQTAAGGSQETQYF.

This clonotype was seen a handful of times. The gene calls are TRBV4-3 and TRBJ2-7; 7 bases fit TRBD1. The CDR3 length is 15 residues. From germline, CDR1 is LGHNA and CDR2 YSLEER. With V trimmed by 3 bases and J by 0 bases, 5 bases remained unmatched. The DNA of the CDR3 is TGCGCCAGCAGCCAGGCCCGGGACAGCTCCTACGAGCAGTACTTC. Translation: CASSQARDSSYEQYF.

This clonotype has just a few counts. This CDR3 is CASSLAGLAGGIQETQYF. CDR3 nucleotide sequence: TGTGCCAGCAGCTTAGCGGGACTAGCGGGGGGCATTCAAGAGACCCAGTACTTC. This rearrangement joins TRBV7-9 to TRBJ2-5; 15 bases line up with TRBD2. In germline, CDR1 is SEHNR, CDR2 FQNEAQ (reference sequence). The V gene end was trimmed by 0 bases and the J gene end by 2 bases; junction bases not matched to a gene: 4. This CDR3 has 18 residues.

The sample holds a few counts of this clonotype. V and J are TRBV20-1 and TRBJ2-3, with 7 bases matching TRBD2. Germline V gene sequence: CDR1 DFQATT, CDR2 SNEGSKA (reference sequence). This CDR3 region has 14 residues. V shed 5 bases and J 6 bases; nucleotides not matched to a gene: 11. The CDR3 here is CSAAPAGVRDTQYF. In DNA, the CDR3 is TGCAGTGCTGCACCGGCGGGGGTACGGGATACGCAGTATTTT.

As for this clonotype: The junction differs from germline at one of its ends, possibly a read error. This chain uses TRBV27 with TRBJ2-5; no clear D. CDR3 size: 14 residues. Germline V lookup: CDR1 MNHEY, CDR2 SMNVEV (reference sequence). The CDR3 bases are TGTGCCTGCAGTCTTGCTTGGCAGGAAGGGACCCAGTACTTC. It yields the protein CACSLAWQEGTQYF.

The CDR3 protein is CASSWGHLPYEQYF. As DNA, the CDR3 is TGTGCCAGCAGTTGGGGACATCTACCCTACGAGCAGTACTTC. The V gene is TRBV27, the J gene TRBJ2-7; D is possibly TRBD1 (6 bases). Trimming cost V 4 bases and J 2 bases, with 12 bases left between them. The length of the CDR3 is 14 residues. In germline, CDR1 is MNHEY, CDR2 SMNVEV (reference sequence).

The chain couples TRBV20-1 to TRBJ2-7; D call uncertain. The J call could be wrong; TRBJ2-5 is a better fit for the DNA end. The CDR3 extends over 12 amino acids. Germline CDR1 DFQATT, CDR2 SNEGSKA (reference sequence). DNA for the CDR3: TGCAGTGCTAGGCAAACTACAGAGACCCAGTACTTC. Amino acid sequence: CSARQTTETQYF.

The V and J genes are TRBV10-3 and TRBJ1-2; 9 nucleotides agree with TRBD1. Germline-derived CDR1 and CDR2 are ENHRY and SYGVKD. V was clipped by 3 bases and J by 7 bases; unmatched bases: 9. The length of the CDR3 is 15 residues. CDR3 nucleotide sequence: TGTGCCATCAGTGAATCTACAGGGGGCGAGTCTGGCTACACCTTC. It yields the protein CAISESTGGESGYTF.

The chain is built from TRBV6-2 or TRBV6-3 and TRBJ2-5; no reliable D call. CDR3 size: 13 residues. The germline V gene encodes CDR1 MNHEY and CDR2 SVGEGT. The V and J ends lost 10 bases and 10 bases respectively, with 22 bases between them. The CDR3 bases are TGTGCCACCATCGAAGGATTGGGGTACGACCAGTACTTC. Its protein product is CATIEGLGYDQYF.

The sample holds a few counts of this clonotype. This chain joins TRBV5-1 and TRBJ2-5; D is perhaps TRBD1 (6 bases). With 2 bases removed from V and 5 bases from J, the gap between germline ends came to 16 bases. Per the germline V gene, CDR1 is SGHRS and CDR2 is YFSETQ. This CDR3 has 15 residues. CDR3 bases: TGCGCCAGCAGCTTATCAAGTGGCACAGGGGAGACCCAGTACTTC. Residues: CASSLSSGTGETQYF.

The V and J genes are TRBV7-2 and TRBJ2-1, with 12 positions matching TRBD2. J gave up 7 bases and V 5 bases, and 12 bases lay outside the gene matches. There are 17 residues in the CDR3. Germline-derived CDR1 and CDR2 are SGHTA and FQGNSA. In DNA form, the CDR3 reads TGTGCCAGCAGCCGCGCTACCACTAGCGGGGGGAAGAATGAGCAGTTCTTC. Amino acids: CASSRATTSGGKNEQFF.

The chain is built from TRBV12-3 or TRBV12-4 and TRBJ2-3; D is ambiguous. V lost 9 bases and J lost 2, with 6 bases in between. This CDR3 contains 11 residues. The CDR3 spells CARASTDTQYF. In nucleotides, the CDR3 is TGTGCCAGAGCCTCCACAGATACGCAGTATTTT.

The genes are TRBV28 and TRBJ1-2; D not certain. In germline, CDR1 is MDHEN, CDR2 SYDVKM. Trimming took off 5 bases at V and 5 bases at J, with 18 bases between the two ends. The CDR3 totals 15 residues. Written as DNA, the CDR3 is TGTGCCAGCAGTCCCTTTGGGCCGCTTGGGTATGGCTACACCTTC. Its protein is CASSPFGPLGYGYTF.

The rearrangement joins TRBV7-9 to TRBJ2-1; D could derive from TRBD1 or TRBD2 (5 bases each). V dropped 4 bases and J dropped 5 bases, with 24 bases sitting between them. Germline CDR1 is SEHNR and CDR2 is FQNEAQ (reference sequence). The length of the CDR3 is 18 residues. The CDR3 sequence: CASSSVLGWGGSDNEQFF. The CDR3 DNA follows: TGTGCCAGCAGCTCGGTTCTCGGGTGGGGCGGTAGCGACAATGAGCAGTTCTTC.

Comment on this clonotype: A junction boundary mismatches the germline segment, possibly from a read error. V is TRBV12-5 and J is TRBJ1-1; tentatively, D is TRBD1 (5 bases). The CDR3 contains 16 residues. Germline CDR1 LGHNT, CDR2 FRNRAP. The CDR3 loop is CASGLATGTVNTEVFF. In nucleotides, the CDR3 is TGTGCTAGTGGTTTGGCCACCGGGACGGTGAACACTGAAGTTTTCTTT.

This clonotype was seen a handful of times. The V and J genes are TRBV27 and TRBJ2-5, with D possibly called TRBD1 or TRBD2 (5 bases each). The V gene's germline CDR1 is MNHEY and CDR2 SMNVEV (reference sequence). The germline V and J ends were trimmed by 5 bases and 1 base, with 14 bases remaining between them. The CDR3 contains 15 residues. CDR3 sequence (DNA): TGTGCCAGCAGTGGGGACCCAGACCCCCAAGAGACCCAGTACTTC. Protein: CASSGDPDPQETQYF.

The chain is built from TRBV7-3 and TRBJ2-3, with D perhaps TRBD1 (7 bases). In germline, CDR1 is SGHTA, CDR2 FQGTGA. V was trimmed by 5 bases and J by 1 base, leaving 13 bases between them. This CDR3 region has 15 residues. CDR3 bases: TGTGCCAGCAGCCAGACAGGGACTGGCACAGATACGCAGTATTTT. Encoded protein: CASSQTGTGTDTQYF.

The chain uses TRBV6-5 and TRBJ2-3; 13 bases fit TRBD2. The germline CDR1 and CDR2 sequences are MNHEY and SVGAGI. The CDR3 loop spans 15 amino acids. V was clipped by 10 bases and J by 2 bases; unmatched bases: 6. The CDR3 nucleotides are TGTGCCACCGGACTAGCGGGGGCCAACACAGATACGCAGTATTTT. Its protein is CATGLAGANTDTQYF.

This clonotype showed up many times. The CDR3: CASSLRPGGIYNEQFF. The CDR3 nucleotides are TGTGCCAGCAGTTTACGCCCAGGGGGCATCTACAATGAGCAGTTCTTC. The genes are TRBV27 and TRBJ2-1, with 8 positions matching TRBD1. V was clipped by 2 bases and J by 3 bases; unmatched bases: 6. The germline V gene has CDR1 MNHEY and CDR2 SMNVEV (reference sequence). The CDR3 has 16 amino acids.

The chain links TRBV12-3 or TRBV12-4 to TRBJ2-1; D ambiguous. This CDR3 contains 13 residues. Deletions cut 2 bases from V and 6 bases from J, with 8 bases between. The CDR3 loop reads CASSLFPSNEQFF. DNA of the CDR3: TGTGCCAGCAGTTTATTCCCGAGCAATGAGCAGTTCTTC.

This clonotype was seen more than once but under ten times. The rearrangement joins TRBV7-8 to TRBJ2-5, with TRBD2 matching over 11 bases. V shed 6 bases, J shed 5 bases, and the junction held 8 bases outside the gene matches. The germline CDR1 and CDR2 sequences are SGHVS and FQNEAQ. This CDR3 is built from 15 residues. CDR3 DNA: TGTGCCAGCAGTTCCCCCAGGACTAGCGGGGAGACCCAGTACTTC. Translating it yields CASSSPRTSGETQYF.

This chain uses TRBV6-6 with TRBJ1-5; tentative D call: TRBD1 (6 bases). Germline assignment: CDR1 MNHNY and CDR2 SVGAGI (reference sequence). V lost 6 bases, J lost 6 bases, and 18 bases lay in between. This CDR3 region has 15 residues. The chain's CDR3 is CASSREGGAGQPQHF. The CDR3 DNA is TGTGCCAGCAGCCGCGAGGGGGGAGCGGGTCAGCCCCAGCATTTT.

V usage is TRBV18 and J usage is TRBJ1-2, with a tentative D call TRBD1 (5 bases). CDR1 KGHSH and CDR2 LQKENI come from the germline V gene. The germline V and J ends were trimmed by 3 bases and 2 bases, with 16 bases remaining between them. This CDR3 region has 16 residues. The CDR3, as DNA: TGTGCCAGCTCACCGATCGATGGGGGGAAGAACTATGGCTACACCTTC. This translates into CASSPIDGGKNYGYTF. The full variable domain, with the rest looked up from reference TRBV18 and TRBJ1-2, is NAGVMQNPRHLVRRRGQEARLRCSPMKGHSHVYWYRQLPEEGLKFMVYLQKENIIDESGMPKERFSAEFPKEGPSILRIQQVVRGDSAAYFCASSPIDGGKNYGYTFGSGTRLTVV.

This clonotype was seen once. The rearrangement uses TRBV20-1 and TRBJ2-5; 12 bases align to TRBD2. The V gene end was trimmed by 6 bases and the J gene end by 2 bases; junction bases not matched to a gene: 7. This CDR3 has 15 amino acids. Looked up from germline, CDR1 is DFQATT and CDR2 is SNEGSKA (reference sequence). The CDR3: CSALKLAGGQETQYF. CDR3 DNA: TGCAGTGCCCTAAAACTAGCGGGGGGACAAGAGACCCAGTACTTC.